The clone carrying this TCR beta chain has only a few counts. Its target is not known. This specimen belongs to a study of cytomegalovirus exposure and HLA in healthy donors. Turning to the study itself: A prior analysis found about 110 million unique TCR beta sequences from around 180 million T cells. Findings of the study overall: Diagnosis of cytomegalovirus status made by the classifier reportedly showed high specificity and sensitivity. An apparent linkage of common viral pathogens to several of the most significant clusters emerged in a later analysis.

Primers: 60 Vbeta forward and 13 Jbeta reverse. Sequencing was performed with immunoSEQ multiplex PCR; in TCRdb, only in-frame clones are kept and a portion is missing. The sample yields 200,000 to 250,000 clones, 70% to 90% seen once. Germline trimming cut 5 bases from V and 3 bases from J; bases unmatched to any gene: 3. In germline, CDR1 is LGHNT, CDR2 FRNRAP. The CDR3 runs 14 residues. Sequencing input: PBMCs. This receptor was identified in a girl aged 2-9 years in good health and CMV-seronegative. The rearrangement links TRBV12-5 to TRBJ2-1; TRBD1 matches 8 bases. Written as DNA, the CDR3 is TGTGCTAGTGGTCCCGGACAGGGCTACAATGAGCAGTTCTTC. As protein: CASGPGQGYNEQFF.